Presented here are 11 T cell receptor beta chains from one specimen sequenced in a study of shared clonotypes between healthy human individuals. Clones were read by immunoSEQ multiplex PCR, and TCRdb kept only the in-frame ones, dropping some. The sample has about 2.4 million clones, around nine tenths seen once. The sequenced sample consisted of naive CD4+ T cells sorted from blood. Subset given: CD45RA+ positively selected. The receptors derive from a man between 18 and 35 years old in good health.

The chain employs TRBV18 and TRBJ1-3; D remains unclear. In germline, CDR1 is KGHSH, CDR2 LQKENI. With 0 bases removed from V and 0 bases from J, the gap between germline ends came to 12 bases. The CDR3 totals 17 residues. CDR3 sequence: CASSPPSEGSSGNTIYF. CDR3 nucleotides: TGTGCCAGCTCACCACCGTCGGAGGGCTCCTCTGGAAACACCATATATTTT.

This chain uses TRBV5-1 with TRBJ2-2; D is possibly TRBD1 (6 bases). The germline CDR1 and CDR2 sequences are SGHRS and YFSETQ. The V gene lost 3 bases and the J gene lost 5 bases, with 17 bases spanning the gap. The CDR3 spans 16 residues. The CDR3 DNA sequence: TGCGCCAGCAGCTCTCGACAGGAAAGGAGGACCGGGGAGCTGTTTTTT. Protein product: CASSSRQERRTGELFF.

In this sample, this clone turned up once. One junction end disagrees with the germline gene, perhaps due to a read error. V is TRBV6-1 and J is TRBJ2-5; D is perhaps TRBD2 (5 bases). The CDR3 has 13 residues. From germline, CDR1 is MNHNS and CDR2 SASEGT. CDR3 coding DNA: TGTGCCAGCCGTGACGGACTGACGGAGACCCAGTACTTC. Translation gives CASRDGLTETQYF.

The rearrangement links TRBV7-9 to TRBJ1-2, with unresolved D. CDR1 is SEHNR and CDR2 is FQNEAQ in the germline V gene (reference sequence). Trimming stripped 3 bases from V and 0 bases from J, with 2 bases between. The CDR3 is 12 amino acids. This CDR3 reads CASSFPNYGYTF. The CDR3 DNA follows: TGTGCCAGCAGCTTTCCTAACTATGGCTACACCTTC.

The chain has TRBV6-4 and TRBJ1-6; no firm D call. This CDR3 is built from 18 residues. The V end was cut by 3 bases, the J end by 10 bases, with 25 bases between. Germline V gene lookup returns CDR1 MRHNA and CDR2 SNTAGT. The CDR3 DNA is TGTGCCAGCAGTGATTGGTATCCCGAGCTGGGAATTAGATCACCCCTCCACTTT. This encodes CASSDWYPELGIRSPLHF.

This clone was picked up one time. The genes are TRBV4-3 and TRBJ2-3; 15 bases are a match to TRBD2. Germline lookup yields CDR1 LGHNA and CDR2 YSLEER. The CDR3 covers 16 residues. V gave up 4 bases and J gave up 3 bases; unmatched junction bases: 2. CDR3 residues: CASSRGTSGRTDTQYF. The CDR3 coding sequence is TGCGCCAGCAGCCGAGGGACTAGCGGGAGGACAGATACGCAGTATTTT.

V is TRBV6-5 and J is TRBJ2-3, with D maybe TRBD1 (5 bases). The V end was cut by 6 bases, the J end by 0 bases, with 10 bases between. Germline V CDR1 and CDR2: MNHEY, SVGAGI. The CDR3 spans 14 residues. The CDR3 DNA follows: TGTGCCAGCAGACCCGACAGAAGCACAGATACGCAGTATTTT. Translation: CASRPDRSTDTQYF.

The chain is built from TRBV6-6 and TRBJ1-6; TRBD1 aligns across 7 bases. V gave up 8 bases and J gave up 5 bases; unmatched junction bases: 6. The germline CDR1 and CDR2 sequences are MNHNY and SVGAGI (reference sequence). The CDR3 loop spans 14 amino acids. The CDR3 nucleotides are TGTGCCAGCCCCGCGGGACAGAATAATTCACCCCTCCACTTT. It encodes CASPAGQNNSPLHF.

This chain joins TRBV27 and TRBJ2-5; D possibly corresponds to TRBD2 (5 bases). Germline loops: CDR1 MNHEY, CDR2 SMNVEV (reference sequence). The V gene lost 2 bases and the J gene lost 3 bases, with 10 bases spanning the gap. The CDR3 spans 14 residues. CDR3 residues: CASSLKTTKETQYF. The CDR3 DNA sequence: TGTGCCAGCAGTTTAAAGACTACCAAAGAGACCCAGTACTTC.

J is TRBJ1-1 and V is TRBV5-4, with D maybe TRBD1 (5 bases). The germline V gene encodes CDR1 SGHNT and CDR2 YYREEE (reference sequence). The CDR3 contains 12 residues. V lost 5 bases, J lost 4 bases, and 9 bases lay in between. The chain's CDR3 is CASRTDSTEAFF. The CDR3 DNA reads TGTGCCAGCAGAACCGACAGCACTGAAGCTTTCTTT.

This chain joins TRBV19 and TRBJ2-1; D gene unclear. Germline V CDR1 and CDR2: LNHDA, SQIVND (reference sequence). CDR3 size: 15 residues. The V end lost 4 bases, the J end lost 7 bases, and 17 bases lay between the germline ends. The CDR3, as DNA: TGTGCCAGTAGTAGCCCCTCTGTAAAGACGAATGAGCAGTTCTTC. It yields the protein CASSSPSVKTNEQFF.